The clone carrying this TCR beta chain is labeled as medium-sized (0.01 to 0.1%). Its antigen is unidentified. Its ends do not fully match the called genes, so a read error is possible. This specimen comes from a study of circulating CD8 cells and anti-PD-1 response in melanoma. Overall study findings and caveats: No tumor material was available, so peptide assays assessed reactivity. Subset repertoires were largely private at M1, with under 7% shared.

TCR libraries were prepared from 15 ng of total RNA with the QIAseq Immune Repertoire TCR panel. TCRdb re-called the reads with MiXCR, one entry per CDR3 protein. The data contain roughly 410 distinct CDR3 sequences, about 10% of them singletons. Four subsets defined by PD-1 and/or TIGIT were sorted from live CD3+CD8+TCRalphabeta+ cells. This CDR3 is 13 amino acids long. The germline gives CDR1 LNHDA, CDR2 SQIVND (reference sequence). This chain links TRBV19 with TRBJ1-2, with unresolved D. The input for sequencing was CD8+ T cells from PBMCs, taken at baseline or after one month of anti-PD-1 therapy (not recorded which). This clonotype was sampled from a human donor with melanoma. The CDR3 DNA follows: TGTGCCAGTAGTGTAGACGTGGAATATGGCTACACCTTC. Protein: CASSVDVEYGYTF.